Shown below are 14 T cell receptor beta chains from a single sample sequenced in a study of regulatory T cells in long-lasting Graves disease. Arm-PCR of CDR3 regions with iRepertoire HTBI primers generated TCR beta libraries. TCRdb recomputed calls from the multiplex PCR reads with MiXCR, one row per CDR3 protein. The sample consists of roughly 500,000 distinct CDR3 sequences, about 12% of them appearing once. Time point reported: newly diagnosed GD, antithyroid drugs for less than 3 months. The TCR library was made from RNA extracted from PBMCs. This same sample was also taken into another study, of T cells in Graves' hyperthyroidism and ophthalmopathy.

Sequenced material: peripheral blood mononuclear cells (PBMCs), taken at new diagnosis, from a patient treated with antithyroid drugs. The source is a woman younger than 45 with Graves disease.

This clonotype was seen ten or more times. The chain uses TRBV6-5 and TRBJ2-5, with TRBD1 as a possible D gene (6 bases). The CDR3 spans 15 residues. V was trimmed by 2 bases and J by 4 bases, leaving 14 bases between them. Germline loops: CDR1 MNHEY, CDR2 SVGAGI. CDR3 coding DNA: TGTGCCAGCAGTTACACCAACAGGGACCGAGAGACCCAGTACTTC. Its translation is CASSYTNRDRETQYF.

This clonotype was counted at least ten times. This chain joins TRBV11-3 and TRBJ2-7; D might be TRBD1 or TRBD2, each matching 5 bases. The CDR3 covers 15 residues. Deletions cut 5 bases from V and 5 bases from J, with 19 bases between. CDR1 is SGHNT and CDR2 is YENEEA in the germline V gene. The DNA for the CDR3 is TGTGCCAGCAGCCCCGAAACGGGGCGATTCGACGAGCAGTACTTC. Translating it yields CASSPETGRFDEQYF.

In this sample, this clonotype turned up a few times. This chain links TRBV11-3 with TRBJ1-2, with D possibly TRBD1 on 5 matching bases. Germline lookup yields CDR1 SGHNT and CDR2 YENEEA. V was pared by 5 bases and J by 4 bases, with 20 bases between. This CDR3 contains 16 residues. The CDR3 reads CASSATGGAASYGYTF. CDR3 in DNA: TGTGCCAGCAGCGCCACTGGCGGGGCAGCCAGCTATGGCTACACCTTC.

This clonotype was observed a few times. Sequence at one end of the junction differs from germline and may be a read error. V usage is TRBV20-1 and J usage is TRBJ1-2, with no clear D. The length of the CDR3 is 8 residues. Per the germline V gene, CDR1 is DFQATT and CDR2 is SNEGSKA (reference sequence). The CDR3 bases are TGCAGTGCTGCTCCCGGATCCTTC. Its translation: CSAAPGSF.

This clonotype was seen at least ten times. J is TRBJ1-5 and V is TRBV30; perhaps TRBD1 as D (6 bases). The germline CDR1 and CDR2 sequences are GTSNPN and SVGIG (reference sequence). V gave up 0 bases and J gave up 6 bases, with 9 bases separating them. CDR3 size: 13 residues. CDR3 in amino acids: CAWSVRGAQPQHF. The CDR3 coding sequence is TGTGCCTGGAGTGTTCGGGGGGCTCAGCCCCAGCATTTT.

This clonotype was seen many times. The J gene is TRBJ2-1, the V gene TRBV7-2; tentatively, D is TRBD2 (5 bases). The V end lost 1 base, the J end lost 1 base, and 20 bases lay between the germline ends. Per the germline V gene, CDR1 is SGHTA and CDR2 is FQGNSA. CDR3 length: 19 residues. CDR3 bases: TGTGCCAGCAGCTTAGATAGGACGCCGGGGAATGGGTCCTACAATGAGCAGTTCTTC. Translation: CASSLDRTPGNGSYNEQFF.

This sequence joins TRBV5-5 and TRBJ2-3; possibly TRBD2 for D (7 bases). Germline V gene data show CDR1 as SGHKS and CDR2 as YYEKEE (reference sequence). The V and J ends lost 3 bases and 5 bases respectively, with 19 bases between them. The CDR3 is made up of 16 amino acids. CDR3 DNA: TGTGCCAGCAGCTCCCAAGGGGGGCGGGAGTTAGATACGCAGTATTTT. This encodes CASSSQGGRELDTQYF.

Comment on this clonotype: A much larger clone differs from this one at a single base, so this may be a read error. The chain employs TRBV24-1 and TRBJ2-7; 10 nucleotides agree with TRBD2. Germline V gene data show CDR1 as KGHDR and CDR2 as SFDVKD. CDR3 size: 17 residues. V shed 7 bases and J 7 bases; nucleotides not matched to a gene: 18. The CDR3 is CATRDPLAGVSYNEQYF. CDR3 sequence (DNA): TGTGCCACCAGGGACCCTCTAGCGGGAGTATCCTACAATGAGCAGTACTTC.

This clonotype has at least ten counts. The chain is built from TRBV30 and TRBJ2-7, with 7 bases fitting TRBD2. The germline V gene encodes CDR1 GTSNPN and CDR2 SVGIG (reference sequence). CDR3 length: 13 residues. Losses at the gene ends were 0 bases for V and 2 bases for J; bases not matched to a gene: 1. CDR3 nucleotide sequence: TGTGCCTGGAGTGTCGGACTAGCCTACGAGCAGTACTTC. It codes for CAWSVGLAYEQYF.

This clonotype was found many times. The chain employs TRBV7-2 and TRBJ2-7, with D perhaps TRBD1 or TRBD2 (5 bases each). Germline lookup yields CDR1 SGHTA and CDR2 FQGNSA. The CDR3 extends over 15 amino acids. The V gene lost 5 bases and the J gene lost 3 bases, with 17 bases spanning the gap. For the CDR3, the DNA is TGTGCCAGCAGCGGGCCGGGACCAAATCGCTACGAGCAGTACTTC. Amino acids: CASSGPGPNRYEQYF.

This clonotype appeared many times. The V and J genes are TRBV19 and TRBJ2-1, with a tentative D call TRBD2 (8 bases). The ends were cut back, 9 bases at V and 10 bases at J, with 19 bases in the middle. Germline lookup yields CDR1 LNHDA and CDR2 SQIVND (reference sequence). This CDR3 has 13 residues. CDR3 loop: CASSGTRGREQFF. The CDR3 coding sequence is TGTGCCAGCTCCGGGACTAGGGGGCGAGAGCAGTTCTTC.

This clonotype was recorded many times. The CDR3 region is CASSPQSGSNIYEQYF. CDR3 bases: TGTGCCAGCAGCCCCCAAAGCGGGAGTAATATCTACGAGCAGTACTTC. V and J are TRBV7-9 and TRBJ2-7; 8 bases match TRBD2. After removal of 5 bases from V and 3 bases from J, the junction contained 12 bases not matched to a gene. The germline V gene encodes CDR1 SEHNR and CDR2 FQNEAQ (reference sequence). The CDR3 is 16 amino acids.

This clonotype has a handful of counts. V usage is TRBV19 and J usage is TRBJ2-1, with D perhaps TRBD2 (5 bases). CDR1 and CDR2 from the germline V gene are LNHDA and SQIVND (reference sequence). The CDR3 extends over 16 amino acids. The germline V and J ends were trimmed by 3 bases and 4 bases, with 16 bases remaining between them. This CDR3 is CASSIGSGGGYNEQFF. The CDR3 DNA is TGTGCCAGTAGTATCGGATCTGGCGGAGGTTACAATGAGCAGTTCTTC.

This clonotype showed up just a few times. The chain is built from TRBV6-2 or TRBV6-3 and TRBJ1-6; D gene uncertain. Trimming shortened V by 6 bases and J by 9 bases, and 18 bases separated the two germline ends. Germline CDR1 is MNHEY and CDR2 is SVGEGT. The CDR3 spans 15 residues. As DNA, the CDR3 is TGTGCCAGCAGGAAGACATACGCCCTTAGTTCACCCCTCCACTTT. Its protein product is CASRKTYALSSPLHF.